A single sample gave rise to the 9 T cell receptor beta chains below, sequenced in a study of cytomegalovirus exposure and HLA in healthy donors. The PCR employed 60 Vbeta primers together with 13 Jbeta primers. TCRdb keeps only in-frame clones here, not all; method: immunoSEQ multiplex PCR. The sample includes over 200,000 clones, around 80% seen only once; the top ten take 5% to 6%. The source material was PBMCs. These receptors originate from a woman between 35 and 50 years old in good health and CMV-seropositive.

The chain recombines TRBV15 with TRBJ1-1; D is perhaps TRBD1 (6 bases). The CDR3 is made up of 15 amino acids. CDR1 is LNHNV and CDR2 is YYDKDF in the germline V gene (reference sequence). V gave up 1 base and J gave up 3 bases, with 12 bases separating them. The CDR3 nucleotides are TGTGCCACCAGCAGAGTGAGGACAGAAGACACTGAAGCTTTCTTT. Translated, it gives CATSRVRTEDTEAFF.

The chain combines TRBV11-2 with TRBJ2-7; D remains unclear. This CDR3 region has 13 residues. Germline assignment: CDR1 SGHAT and CDR2 FQNNGV. V shed 0 bases and J shed 6 bases, with 9 bases lying between them. The CDR3 DNA is TGTGCCAGCAGCTTAGAGGCTAGAGGCGAGCAGTACTTC. Amino acids: CASSLEARGEQYF.

This chain links TRBV30 with TRBJ1-2; a weak D match, TRBD1 (5 bases). Germline CDR1 and CDR2: GTSNPN and SVGIG (reference sequence). V gave up 7 bases and J gave up 3 bases, with 12 bases separating them. The CDR3 runs 12 residues. The chain's CDR3 is CASPRGDYGYTF. Here the CDR3 DNA reads TGTGCCTCCCCACGGGGGGACTATGGCTACACCTTC.

The J gene is TRBJ1-6, the V gene TRBV19; D is possibly TRBD1 (6 bases). The germline V gene encodes CDR1 LNHDA and CDR2 SQIVND (reference sequence). The CDR3 runs 15 residues. The ends were cut back, 10 bases at V and 0 bases at J, with 13 bases in the middle. The DNA of the CDR3 is TGTGCCACCAGACAGGACATCTCCTATAATTCACCCCTCCACTTT. Translation gives CATRQDISYNSPLHF.

The rearrangement links TRBV19 to TRBJ1-1; no firm D call. There are 12 residues in the CDR3. Germline CDR1 and CDR2: LNHDA and SQIVND (reference sequence). V lost 7 bases, J lost 5 bases, and 11 bases lay in between. The DNA of the CDR3 is TGTGCCAGTAAGTCGACGGGAACTGAAGCTTTCTTT. Residues: CASKSTGTEAFF.

This chain connects TRBV13 to TRBJ1-2, with TRBD1 identical over 7 bases. Germline CDR1 PRHDT, CDR2 FYEKMQ (reference sequence). The CDR3 is 17 residues long. After removal of 5 bases from V and 4 bases from J, the junction contained 16 bases not matched to a gene. The CDR3 coding sequence is TGTGCCAGCAGCGGACAGGACGATTTGGATCAGGGCTATGGCTACACCTTC. This codes for CASSGQDDLDQGYGYTF.

CDR3 DNA: TGTGCCAGCAGCTACAGGGGTGGCACCGGGGAGCTGTTTTTT. The encoded protein is CASSYRGGTGELFF. This rearrangement joins TRBV7-9 to TRBJ2-2; 7 nucleotides agree with TRBD1. This CDR3 is 14 amino acids long. The germline gives CDR1 SEHNR, CDR2 FQNEAQ (reference sequence). V shed 4 bases, J shed 4 bases, and the junction held 3 bases outside the gene matches.

The chain is built from TRBV19 and TRBJ2-1; no clear D. The CDR3 has 11 residues. Looked up from germline, CDR1 is LNHDA and CDR2 is SQIVND (reference sequence). With 10 bases removed from V and 7 bases from J, the gap between germline ends came to 11 bases. The CDR3, as DNA: TGTGCCACCTCTCCTGAGAATGAGCAGTTCTTC. This encodes CATSPENEQFF.

The chain employs TRBV5-4 and TRBJ2-5; 9 nucleotides line up with TRBD2. CDR3 length: 17 amino acids. Germline CDR1 is SGHNT and CDR2 is YYREEE (reference sequence). The V segment lost 0 bases and the J segment 4 bases; nucleotides outside the gene matches: 10. The CDR3: CASSLVLVAGVAETQYF. The CDR3 DNA reads as TGTGCCAGCAGCTTGGTTCTCGTAGCGGGAGTAGCAGAGACCCAGTACTTC. Full variable domain (rest looked up from reference TRBV5-4 and TRBJ2-5): ETGVTQSPTHLIKTRGQQVTLRCSSQSGHNTVSWYQQALGQGPQFIFQYYREEENGRGNFPPRFSGLQFPNYSSELNVNALELDDSALYLCASSLVLVAGVAETQYFGPGTRLLVL.